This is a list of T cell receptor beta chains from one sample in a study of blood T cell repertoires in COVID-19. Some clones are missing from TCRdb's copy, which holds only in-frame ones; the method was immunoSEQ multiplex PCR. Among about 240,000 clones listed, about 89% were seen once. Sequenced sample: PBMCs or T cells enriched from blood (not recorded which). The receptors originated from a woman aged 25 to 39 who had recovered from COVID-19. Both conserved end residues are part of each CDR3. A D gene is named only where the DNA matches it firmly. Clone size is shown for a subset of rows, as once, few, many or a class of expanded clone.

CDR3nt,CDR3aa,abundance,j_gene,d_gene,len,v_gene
TGTGCCAGCAGCTCGGACAGGGGACGGGTCTATGGCTACACCTTC,CASSSDRGRVYGYTF,-,TRBJ1-2,TRBD1,15,TRBV6-6
TGTGCCAGCTCAGGCCGACAGGGGGTAAGGGCTGAAGCTTTCTTT,CASSGRQGVRAEAFF,-,TRBJ1-1,TRBD1,15,TRBV18
TGTGCCAGTAGTGAGGACAGGGATGCTGAAGCTTTCTTT,CASSEDRDAEAFF,-,TRBJ1-1,TRBD1,13,TRBV19
TGTGCCAGCAGCTTCCCGGTTGTGACTGTTGTAAACACCATATATTTT,CASSFPVVTVVNTIYF,-,TRBJ1-3,-,16,TRBV11-1
TGTGCCGCCCCCCCCGGACAGATGAACACTGAAGCTTTCTTT,CAAPPGQMNTEAFF,-,TRBJ1-1,-,14,TRBV24-1
TGTGCCAGCAGTTACGGTTGGGGGGGGACCTACGAGCAGTACTTC,CASSYGWGGTYEQYF,-,TRBJ2-7,TRBD2,15,TRBV6-2/TRBV6-3
TGTGCCAGCAGCCCCCTGGCTGGGGCTTACAATGAGCAGTTCTTC,CASSPLAGAYNEQFF,-,TRBJ2-1,-,15,TRBV7-3
TGTGCTTACACGGACAGGGGATACTATCAGCCCCAGCATTTT,CAYTDRGYYQPQHF,once,TRBJ1-5,TRBD1,14,TRBV30
TGTGCCAGCAGCCGAGAGGCGGGGGACAATCAGCCCCAGCATTTT,CASSREAGDNQPQHF,once,TRBJ1-5,-,15,TRBV7-8
TGTGCCAGCAGCCAACATCCGGGACAGGAGGGCAATGAGCAGTTCTTC,CASSQHPGQEGNEQFF,-,TRBJ2-1,TRBD1,16,TRBV3-1/TRBV3-2
TGTGCCACCAGCAGAACTACAGGGAGAGGACAGCCCCAGCATTTT,CATSRTTGRGQPQHF,few,TRBJ1-5,-,15,TRBV15
TGTGCCAGCAGCCCGGACAGGCGATTAGCTAACTATGGCTACACCTTC,CASSPDRRLANYGYTF,few,TRBJ1-2,TRBD1,16,TRBV27
TGTGCCAGCGGAAACAGGGAACCTAACTATGGCTACACCTTC,CASGNREPNYGYTF,-,TRBJ1-2,-,14,TRBV7-9
TGTGCCAGCAGCCTACTAGCGGGAGGGCGGGAGACCCAGTACTTC,CASSLLAGGRETQYF,-,TRBJ2-5,TRBD2,15,TRBV7-8
TGTGCCAGCAGCCAAGATGGTCCCGGGACAGGGGGAAAACTGTTTTTT,CASSQDGPGTGGKLFF,-,TRBJ1-4,TRBD1,16,TRBV4-2
TGTGCCATCAGCGGAGGTGGAAGCGGGAGTAGAGATACGCAGTATTTT,CAISGGGSGSRDTQYF,once,TRBJ2-3,TRBD2,16,TRBV10-3
TGTGCCAGCAGTTTCGGGGGACAGGGGAGGAACACTGAAGCTTTCTTT,CASSFGGQGRNTEAFF,-,TRBJ1-1,TRBD1,16,TRBV28
TGTGCCAGCAGGGAGTTCATAGGGGACAATCAGCCCCAGCATTTT,CASREFIGDNQPQHF,-,TRBJ1-5,-,15,TRBV5-5
TGTGCCAGCAATAGCGGGAGAAGCGAGCAGTACTTC,CASNSGRSEQYF,-,TRBJ2-7,TRBD2,12,TRBV28
TGCAGCGTAGTCCGGGACAGGGCGGGCGAGCAGTACTTC,CSVVRDRAGEQYF,-,TRBJ2-7,TRBD1,13,TRBV29-1
TGTGCCAGTAGTATGTCAGGGACAGGGAACACCGGGGAGCTGTTTTTT,CASSMSGTGNTGELFF,once,TRBJ2-2,TRBD1,16,TRBV19
TGCTCCCCTCGGGGGTTATACAATGAGCAGTTCTTC,CSPRGLYNEQFF,-,TRBJ2-1,-,12,TRBV29-1
TGTGCCAGCAGTGAAGGACAGGGTGGGGACTATGGCTACACCTTC,CASSEGQGGDYGYTF,-,TRBJ1-2,TRBD1,15,TRBV2
TGTGCCAGCAGTGAAGCCAGGAGGGGTACCCAGCATTTT,CASSEARRGTQHF,-,TRBJ1-5,-,13,TRBV25-1
TGTGCCAGCAGCCCACAGGTCTATTCGTCGGCGGATTCACCCCTCCACTTT,CASSPQVYSSADSPLHF,-,TRBJ1-6,-,17,TRBV9
TGTGCCAGTAGTATAGACGCAGTCCGTGGCACTGAAGCTTTCTTT,CASSIDAVRGTEAFF,-,TRBJ1-1,-,15,TRBV19
TGTGCCAGCAGGGCCCTAGCGACGAACACCGGGGAGCTGTTTTTT,CASRALATNTGELFF,-,TRBJ2-2,-,15,TRBV28
TGTGCCAGACCGGACAGGGAAGAGACCCAGTACTTC,CARPDREETQYF,-,TRBJ2-5,TRBD1,12,TRBV25-1
TGTGCCAGTAGTATAGTCCTGGCGTTGGACAGAGACAATCAGCCCCAGCATTTT,CASSIVLALDRDNQPQHF,-,TRBJ1-5,-,18,TRBV19
TGTGCCAGCAGCGTAGCCACTAGCGGCTCCTACAATGAGCAGTTCTTC,CASSVATSGSYNEQFF,-,TRBJ2-1,TRBD2,16,TRBV9
TGTGCCAGCAGTTACATGGGGAGGGTAAACACTGAAGCTTTCTTT,CASSYMGRVNTEAFF,-,TRBJ1-1,-,15,TRBV6-2/TRBV6-3
TGTGCCACCAGCAGGGAAGACAGGGGTTCCAAGGGAGCTTTCTTT,CATSREDRGSKGAFF,-,TRBJ1-1,TRBD1,15,TRBV15
TGTGCCAGCAGGTCCGCCCGGACAGGGGGATTCTACGAGCAGTACTTC,CASRSARTGGFYEQYF,-,TRBJ2-7,TRBD1,16,TRBV27
TGTGCCTGGAGTGTAGTTAATGGTTGGACAGGGGTGACTGAAGCTTTCTTT,CAWSVVNGWTGVTEAFF,-,TRBJ1-1,TRBD1,17,TRBV30
TGTGCCAGAAGGGGCAGAGCCATGAACACTGAAGCTTTCTTT,CARRGRAMNTEAFF,few,TRBJ1-1,-,14,TRBV2
-,CASSKVGQGTQYF,-,TRBJ2-3,-,13,TRBV21-1
TGCGCCAGCAGCCGGGAGGAAGGGAATGGCTACACCTTC,CASSREEGNGYTF,-,TRBJ1-2,-,13,TRBV4-1
TGTGCCAGCAGGGGACAGTTATACACTGAAGCTTTCTTT,CASRGQLYTEAFF,-,TRBJ1-1,TRBD1,13,TRBV11-2
TGTGCCAGCAGTTCCCCCAGGGACTTCTATGGCTACACCTTC,CASSSPRDFYGYTF,-,TRBJ1-2,-,14,TRBV6-2/TRBV6-3
TGTGCCAGCAGGTCTCCACTCGGACAGCCCCCAACGGGTGGCTACACCTTC,CASRSPLGQPPTGGYTF,-,TRBJ1-2,-,17,TRBV28
TGTGCCAGCAGTTTGGCCGGGACAAATCCCTACGAGCAGTACTTC,CASSLAGTNPYEQYF,many,TRBJ2-7,-,15,TRBV27
TGTGCCAGCAGTTTAGACGGGAAATCCTACGAGCAGTACTTC,CASSLDGKSYEQYF,-,TRBJ2-7,-,14,TRBV28
TGTGCCAGCAGCAAAGACGGGGGTCCTGAAGCTTTCTTT,CASSKDGGPEAFF,-,TRBJ1-1,-,13,TRBV21-1
TGTGCCATCAGTGAGTCGAATTTCGAGAGAATAACCTCTGGAAACACCATATATTTT,CAISESNFERITSGNTIYF,few,TRBJ1-3,-,19,TRBV10-3
TGTGCCAGTAGACGGGACAGGGGCTCTGGAAACACCATATATTTT,CASRRDRGSGNTIYF,-,TRBJ1-3,TRBD1,15,TRBV19
TGTGCCAGCAGCTTATATCCGGGTTCTGGAAACACCATATATTTT,CASSLYPGSGNTIYF,-,TRBJ1-3,-,15,TRBV7-3
TGTGCCAGCAGATCGACAGGGTCTGAAGCTTTCTTT,CASRSTGSEAFF,-,TRBJ1-1,TRBD1,12,TRBV27
TGTGCCAGCAGCTTATGGACAGGGGCAGATACGCAGTATTTT,CASSLWTGADTQYF,-,TRBJ2-3,TRBD1,14,TRBV7-2